This T cell receptor beta chain was found in a study of Ad26.COV2.S vaccination and SARS-CoV-2 variants. Study-level points and caveats: In TCR breadth and depth analyses, total T cell responses may have been underestimated. After vaccination, substantial breadth of spike-specific CD8+ and CD4+ responses was reported.

The table came from immunoSEQ multiplex PCR; TCRdb's copy has only in-frame clones and leaves some out. In the table there are roughly 350,000 clones, around nine tenths of which are singletons. Treatment denoted: approximately 18 received Ad26.COV2.S at low or high dose, single or two shots; about 5 received placebo; per-sample allocation not given. The samples date from day 63 after the first vaccine or placebo injection. Boston hosted the donor, who was an adult aged 18-55 years. Ad26.COV2.S expressed prefusion-stabilized spike from the original Wuhan strain. The CDR3 covers 13 residues. Germline-derived CDR1 and CDR2 are SGHTA and FQGTGA. V was shortened by 3 bases and J by 2 bases, with 4 bases between the two germline ends. Comments on this clone: Its antigen is undetermined.

V is TRBV7-3 and J is TRBJ2-2, with unresolved D. This TCR came from a person between 18 and 59 years old who received the Ad26.COV2.S COVID-19 vaccine or a placebo. Sequencing was performed on peripheral blood, taken in a trial of Ad26.COV2.S vaccine versus placebo. For the CDR3, the DNA is TGTGCCAGCAGCTTGAAAAACACCGGGGAGCTGTTTTTT. Translation: CASSLKNTGELFF.